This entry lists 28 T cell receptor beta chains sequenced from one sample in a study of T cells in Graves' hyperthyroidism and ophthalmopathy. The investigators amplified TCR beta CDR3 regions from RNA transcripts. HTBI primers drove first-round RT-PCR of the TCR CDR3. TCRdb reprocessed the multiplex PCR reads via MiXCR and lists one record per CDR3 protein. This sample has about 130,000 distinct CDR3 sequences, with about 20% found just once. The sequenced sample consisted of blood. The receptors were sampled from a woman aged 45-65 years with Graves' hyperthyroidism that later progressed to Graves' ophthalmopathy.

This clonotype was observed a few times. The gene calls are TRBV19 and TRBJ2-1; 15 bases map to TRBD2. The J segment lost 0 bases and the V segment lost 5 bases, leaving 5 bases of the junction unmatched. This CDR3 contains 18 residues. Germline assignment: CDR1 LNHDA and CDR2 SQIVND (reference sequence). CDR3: CASSPGLAGGSSYNEQFF. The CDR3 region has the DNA TGTGCCAGTAGTCCCGGACTAGCGGGAGGGTCCTCCTACAATGAGCAGTTCTTC.

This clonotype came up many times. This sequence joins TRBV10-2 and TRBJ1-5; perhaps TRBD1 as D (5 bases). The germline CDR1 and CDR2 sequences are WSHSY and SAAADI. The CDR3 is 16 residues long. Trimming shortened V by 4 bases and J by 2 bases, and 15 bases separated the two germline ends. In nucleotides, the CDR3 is TGCGCCAGCAGTGGGGGACGGAGGGGCGGCAATCAGCCCCAGCATTTT. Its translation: CASSGGRRGGNQPQHF.

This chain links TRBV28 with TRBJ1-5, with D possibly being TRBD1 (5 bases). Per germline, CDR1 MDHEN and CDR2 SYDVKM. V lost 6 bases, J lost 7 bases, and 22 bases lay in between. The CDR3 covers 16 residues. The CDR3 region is CASSSMTAPSSQPQHF. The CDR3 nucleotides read TGTGCCAGCAGCTCTATGACAGCCCCATCAAGCCAGCCCCAGCATTTT.

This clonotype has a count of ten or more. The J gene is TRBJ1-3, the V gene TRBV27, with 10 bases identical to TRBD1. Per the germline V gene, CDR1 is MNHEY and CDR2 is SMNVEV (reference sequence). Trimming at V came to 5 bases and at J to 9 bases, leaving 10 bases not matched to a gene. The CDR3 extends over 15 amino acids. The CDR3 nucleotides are TGTGCCAGCAGTCCTCGACAGGGGGCACTCTCCACCATATATTTT. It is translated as CASSPRQGALSTIYF.

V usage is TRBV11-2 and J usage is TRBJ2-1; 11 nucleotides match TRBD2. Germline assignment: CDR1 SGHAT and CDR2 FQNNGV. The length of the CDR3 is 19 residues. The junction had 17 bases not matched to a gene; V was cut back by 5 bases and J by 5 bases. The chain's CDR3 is CASSRTSGGVEVPHNEQFF. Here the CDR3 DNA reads TGTGCCAGCAGCCGAACTAGCGGGGGAGTCGAAGTCCCCCACAATGAGCAGTTCTTC.

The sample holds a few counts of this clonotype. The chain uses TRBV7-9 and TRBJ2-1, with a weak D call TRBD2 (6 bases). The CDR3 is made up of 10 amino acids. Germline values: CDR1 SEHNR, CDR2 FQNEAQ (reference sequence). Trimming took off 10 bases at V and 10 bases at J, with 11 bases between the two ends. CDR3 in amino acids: CAIWGEEQFF. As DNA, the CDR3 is TGTGCCATCTGGGGGGAGGAGCAGTTCTTC.

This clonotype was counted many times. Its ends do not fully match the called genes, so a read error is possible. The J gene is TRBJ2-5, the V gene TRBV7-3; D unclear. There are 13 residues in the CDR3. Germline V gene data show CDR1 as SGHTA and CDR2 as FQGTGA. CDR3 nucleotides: TGTGCCAGCAGCCTAACATTCCAAGAGACCCAGTACTTC. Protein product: CASSLTFQETQYF. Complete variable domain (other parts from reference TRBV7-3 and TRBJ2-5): GAGVSQTPSNKVTEKGKYVELRCDPISGHTALYWYRQSLGQGPEFLIYFQGTGAADDSGLPNDRFFAVRPEGSVSTLKIQRTERGDSAVYLCASSLTFQETQYFGPGTRLLVL.

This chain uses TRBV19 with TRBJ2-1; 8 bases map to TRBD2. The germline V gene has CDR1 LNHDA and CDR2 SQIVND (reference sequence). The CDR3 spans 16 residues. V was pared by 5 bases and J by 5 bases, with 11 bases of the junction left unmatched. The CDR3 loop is CASSSQTSGPDNEQFF. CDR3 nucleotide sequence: TGTGCCAGTAGTTCCCAAACTAGCGGACCCGACAATGAGCAGTTCTTC.

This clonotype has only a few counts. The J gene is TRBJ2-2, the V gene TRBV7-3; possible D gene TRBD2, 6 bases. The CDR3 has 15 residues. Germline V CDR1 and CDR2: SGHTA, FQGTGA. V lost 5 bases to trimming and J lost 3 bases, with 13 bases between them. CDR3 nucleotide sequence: TGTGCCAGCAGCCCGGGAGATAGGGACACCGGGGAGCTGTTTTTT. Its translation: CASSPGDRDTGELFF.

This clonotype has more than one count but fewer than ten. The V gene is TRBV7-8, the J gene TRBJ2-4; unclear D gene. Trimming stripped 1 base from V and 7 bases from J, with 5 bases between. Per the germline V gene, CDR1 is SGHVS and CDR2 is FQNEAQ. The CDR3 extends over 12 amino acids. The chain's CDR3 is CASSLDRNIQYF. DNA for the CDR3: TGTGCCAGCAGCTTAGATAGGAACATTCAGTACTTC. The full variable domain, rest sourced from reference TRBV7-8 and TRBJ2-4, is GAGVSQSPRYKVAKRGQDVALRCDPISGHVSLFWYQQALGQGPEFLTYFQNEAQLDKSGLPSDRFFAERPEGSVSTLKIQRTQQEDSAVYLCASSLDRNIQYFGAGTRLSVL.

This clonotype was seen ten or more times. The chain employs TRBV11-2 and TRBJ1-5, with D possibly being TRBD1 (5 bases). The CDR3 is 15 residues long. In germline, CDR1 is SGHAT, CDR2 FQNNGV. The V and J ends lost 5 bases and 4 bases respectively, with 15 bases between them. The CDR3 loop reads CASSPGQGGNQPQHF. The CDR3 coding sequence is TGTGCCAGCAGCCCGGGCCAGGGTGGTAATCAGCCCCAGCATTTT.

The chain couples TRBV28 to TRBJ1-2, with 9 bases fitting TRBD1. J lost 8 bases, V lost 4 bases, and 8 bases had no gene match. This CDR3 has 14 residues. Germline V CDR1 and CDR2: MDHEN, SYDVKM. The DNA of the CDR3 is TGTGCCAGCAGTTACCGGGACAGGGCATCGGGCTACACCTTC. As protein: CASSYRDRASGYTF.

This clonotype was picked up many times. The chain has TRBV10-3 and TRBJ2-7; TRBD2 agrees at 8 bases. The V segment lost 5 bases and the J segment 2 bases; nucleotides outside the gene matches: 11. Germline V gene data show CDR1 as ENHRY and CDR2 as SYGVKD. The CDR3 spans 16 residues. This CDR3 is CAISRLTSGLTYEQYF. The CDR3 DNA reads TGTGCCATCAGTCGCCTCACTAGCGGATTAACCTACGAGCAGTACTTC.

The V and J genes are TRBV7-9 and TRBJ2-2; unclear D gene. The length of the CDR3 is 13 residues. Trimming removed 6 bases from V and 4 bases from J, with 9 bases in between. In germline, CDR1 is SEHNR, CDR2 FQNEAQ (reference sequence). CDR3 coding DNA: TGTGCCAGCAGAAACACTGCCACCGGGGAGCTGTTTTTT. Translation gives CASRNTATGELFF.

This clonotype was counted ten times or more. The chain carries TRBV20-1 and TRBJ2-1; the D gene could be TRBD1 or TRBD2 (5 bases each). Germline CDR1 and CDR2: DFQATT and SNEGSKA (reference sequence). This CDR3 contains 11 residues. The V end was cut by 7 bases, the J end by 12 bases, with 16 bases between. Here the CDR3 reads CSVPRGDGQFF. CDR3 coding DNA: TGCAGTGTCCCACGAGGGGATGGGCAGTTCTTC.

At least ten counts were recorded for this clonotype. CDR3 sequence reads: CASSLILAGGSYEQYF. The CDR3 DNA is TGCGCCAGCAGCTTAATACTAGCGGGAGGGAGCTACGAGCAGTACTTC. The chain uses TRBV5-1 and TRBJ2-7; TRBD2 aligns across 13 bases. V was pared by 2 bases and J by 3 bases, with 5 bases of the junction left unmatched. Germline-derived CDR1 and CDR2 are SGHRS and YFSETQ. The CDR3 loop spans 16 amino acids. The entire variable domain, with the rest obtained from reference TRBV5-1 and TRBJ2-7, is as follows: KAGVTQTPRYLIKTRGQQVTLSCSPISGHRSVSWYQQTPGQGLQFLFEYFSETQRNKGNFPGRFSGRQFSNSRSEMNVSTLELGDSALYLCASSLILAGGSYEQYFGPGTRLTVT.

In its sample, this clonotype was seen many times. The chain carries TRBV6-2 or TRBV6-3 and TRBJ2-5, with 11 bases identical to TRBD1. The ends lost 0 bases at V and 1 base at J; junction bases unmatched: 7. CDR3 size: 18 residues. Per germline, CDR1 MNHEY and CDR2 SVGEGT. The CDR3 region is CASSYSTLDRGPQETQYF. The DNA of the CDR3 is TGTGCCAGCAGTTACTCGACCCTGGACAGGGGGCCCCAAGAGACCCAGTACTTC.

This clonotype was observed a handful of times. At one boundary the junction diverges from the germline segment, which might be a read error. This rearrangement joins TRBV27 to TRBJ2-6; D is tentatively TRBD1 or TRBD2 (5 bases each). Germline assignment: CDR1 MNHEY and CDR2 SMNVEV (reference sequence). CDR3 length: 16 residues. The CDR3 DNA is TGTGCCAGCAGTTTATTTATCCAATCCGGGGCCAACGTCCTGGCTTTC. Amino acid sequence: CASSLFIQSGANVLAF.

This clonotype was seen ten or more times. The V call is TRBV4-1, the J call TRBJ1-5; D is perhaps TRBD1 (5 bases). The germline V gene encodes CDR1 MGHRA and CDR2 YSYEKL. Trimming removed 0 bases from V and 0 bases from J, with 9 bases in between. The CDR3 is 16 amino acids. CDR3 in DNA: TGCGCCAGCAGCCAAGAAGGGGCGTATAGCAATCAGCCCCAGCATTTT. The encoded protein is CASSQEGAYSNQPQHF.

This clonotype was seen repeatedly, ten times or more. The CDR3 loop is CASSLARPSYEQYF. For the CDR3, the DNA is TGCGCCAGCAGCTTGGCCCGACCCTCCTACGAGCAGTACTTC. This chain joins TRBV5-1 and TRBJ2-7; D remains unclear. This CDR3 comprises 14 residues. V lost 0 bases and J 0 bases, leaving 7 bases between the germline ends. CDR1 and CDR2 from the germline V gene are SGHRS and YFSETQ.

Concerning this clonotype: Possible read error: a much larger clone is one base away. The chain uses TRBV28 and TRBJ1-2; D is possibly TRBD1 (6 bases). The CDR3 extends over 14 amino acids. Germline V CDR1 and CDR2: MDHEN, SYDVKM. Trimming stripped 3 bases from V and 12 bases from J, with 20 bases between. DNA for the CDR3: TGTGCCAGCAGTTTTAATACGGGGGCGCGGGGCCACACCTTC. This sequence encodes CASSFNTGARGHTF.

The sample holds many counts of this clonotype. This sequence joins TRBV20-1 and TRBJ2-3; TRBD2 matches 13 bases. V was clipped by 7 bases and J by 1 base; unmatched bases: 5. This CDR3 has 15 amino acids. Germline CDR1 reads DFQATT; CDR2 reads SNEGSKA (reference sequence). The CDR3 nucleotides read TGCAGTGTTTCAGGACTAGCGGGGGGCACAGATACGCAGTATTTT. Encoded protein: CSVSGLAGGTDTQYF.

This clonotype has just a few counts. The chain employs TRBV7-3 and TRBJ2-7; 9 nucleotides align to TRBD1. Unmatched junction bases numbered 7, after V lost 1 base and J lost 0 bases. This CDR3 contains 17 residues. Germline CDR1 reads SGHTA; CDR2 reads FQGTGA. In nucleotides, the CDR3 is TGTGCCAGCAGCTTAAAACCGGGACAGGGATCCTCCTACGAGCAGTACTTC. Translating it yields CASSLKPGQGSSYEQYF.

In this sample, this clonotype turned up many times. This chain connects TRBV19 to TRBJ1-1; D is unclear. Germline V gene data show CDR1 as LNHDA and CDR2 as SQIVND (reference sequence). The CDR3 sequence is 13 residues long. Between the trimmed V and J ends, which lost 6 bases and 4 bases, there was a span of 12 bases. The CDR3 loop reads CASSVLSGTEAFF. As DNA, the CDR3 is TGTGCCAGTAGCGTACTTTCTGGCACTGAAGCTTTCTTT.

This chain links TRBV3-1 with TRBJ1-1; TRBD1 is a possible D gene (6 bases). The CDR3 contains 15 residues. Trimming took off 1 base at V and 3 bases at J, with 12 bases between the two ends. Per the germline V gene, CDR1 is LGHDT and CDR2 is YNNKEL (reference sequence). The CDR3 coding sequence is TGTGCCAGCAGCCAAGTCGGGGGGGCTTACACTGAAGCTTTCTTT. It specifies CASSQVGGAYTEAFF.

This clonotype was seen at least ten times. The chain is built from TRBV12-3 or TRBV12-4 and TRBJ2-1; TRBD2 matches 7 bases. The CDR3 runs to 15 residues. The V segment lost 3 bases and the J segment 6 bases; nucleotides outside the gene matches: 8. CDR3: CASSLAGDISNEQFF. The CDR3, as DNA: TGTGCCAGCAGTTTGGCGGGAGATATTTCCAATGAGCAGTTCTTC.

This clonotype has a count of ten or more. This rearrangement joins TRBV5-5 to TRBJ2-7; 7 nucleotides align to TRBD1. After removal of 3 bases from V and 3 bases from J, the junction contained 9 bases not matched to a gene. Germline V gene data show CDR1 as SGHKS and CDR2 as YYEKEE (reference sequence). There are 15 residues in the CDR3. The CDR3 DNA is TGTGCCAGCAGCTACCGGGACAGCATGCTCTACGAGCAGTACTTC. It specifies CASSYRDSMLYEQYF.

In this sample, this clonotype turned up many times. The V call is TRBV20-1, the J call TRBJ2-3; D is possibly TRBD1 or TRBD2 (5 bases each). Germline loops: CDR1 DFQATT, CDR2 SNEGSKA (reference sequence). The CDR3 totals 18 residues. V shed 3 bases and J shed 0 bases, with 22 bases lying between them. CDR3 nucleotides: TGCAGTGCTAGTGATTCTAGCCCGAAGGGGAGTAGCACAGATACGCAGTATTTT. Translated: CSASDSSPKGSSTDTQYF.